Listed below are T cell receptor beta chains from one sample, sequenced in a study of siplizumab effects on memory and regulatory T cells. The protocol was immunoSEQ multiplex PCR, while the TCRdb copy is restricted to in-frame clones and leaves out a portion. The data contain nearly 85,000 clones, 85% to 95% of them seen just once; the ten biggest clones take up 15% to 20%. The sample consisted of CD8+ T cells sorted from blood. All receptors come from a human donor in good health. Both conserved end residues are part of each CDR3. Fields, in order: CDR3 length, D gene, J gene, clone size, V gene, CDR3 protein, CDR3 DNA. D genes are given only for firm matches. The size of a clone is reported for some rows only, either as once, few or many, or as a class for expanded clones.

cdr3_length: 14; d_call: NA; j_call: TRBJ2-7; clone_size: once; v_call: TRBV28; cdr3_aa: CASSPLGESREQYF; cdr3_nt: TGTGCCAGCAGTCCCCTTGGGGAGTCTAGGGAGCAGTACTTC
cdr3_length: 14; d_call: NA; j_call: TRBJ2-7; clone_size: NA; v_call: TRBV7-6; cdr3_aa: CASSLETTGYEQYF; cdr3_nt: TGTGCCAGCAGCTTGGAGACTACGGGCTACGAGCAGTACTTC
cdr3_length: 14; d_call: TRBD2; j_call: TRBJ2-1; clone_size: NA; v_call: TRBV5-1; cdr3_aa: CASSPGTSGDEQFF; cdr3_nt: TGCGCCAGCAGCCCTGGGACTAGCGGGGACGAGCAGTTCTTC
cdr3_length: 17; d_call: TRBD2; j_call: TRBJ2-1; clone_size: NA; v_call: TRBV13; cdr3_aa: CASSLGLGLAGQNEQFF; cdr3_nt: TGTGCCAGCAGCTTAGGCCTAGGGCTAGCGGGACAAAATGAGCAGTTCTTC
cdr3_length: 14; d_call: TRBD1; j_call: TRBJ1-2; clone_size: NA; v_call: TRBV9; cdr3_aa: CASSVSGGLYGYTF; cdr3_nt: TGTGCCAGCAGCGTATCAGGGGGGTTATATGGCTACACCTTC
cdr3_length: 16; d_call: NA; j_call: TRBJ1-2; clone_size: NA; v_call: TRBV21-1; cdr3_aa: CASSKGHTGGRDGYTF; cdr3_nt: TGTGCCAGCAGCAAAGGCCATACAGGGGGAAGGGATGGCTACACCTTC
cdr3_length: 14; d_call: NA; j_call: TRBJ2-5; clone_size: NA; v_call: TRBV11-3; cdr3_aa: CASSLDVGERTQYF; cdr3_nt: TGTGCCAGCAGCTTAGATGTAGGGGAGCGGACCCAGTACTTC
cdr3_length: 14; d_call: NA; j_call: TRBJ1-2; clone_size: NA; v_call: TRBV29-1; cdr3_aa: CSVGRQDTNYGYTF; cdr3_nt: TGCAGCGTTGGGCGACAGGACACTAACTATGGCTACACCTTC
cdr3_length: 13; d_call: NA; j_call: TRBJ2-1; clone_size: NA; v_call: TRBV7-9; cdr3_aa: CASSLALSNEQFF; cdr3_nt: TGTGCCAGCAGCTTAGCGTTGAGCAATGAGCAGTTCTTC
cdr3_length: 15; d_call: TRBD2; j_call: TRBJ2-3; clone_size: NA; v_call: TRBV7-2; cdr3_aa: CASSPRLAYTDTQYF; cdr3_nt: TGTGCCAGCAGCCCTAGACTAGCGTACACAGATACGCAGTATTTT
cdr3_length: 13; d_call: NA; j_call: TRBJ2-1; clone_size: NA; v_call: TRBV19; cdr3_aa: CASSISQYNEQFF; cdr3_nt: TGTGCCAGTAGTATATCCCAGTACAATGAGCAGTTCTTC
cdr3_length: 15; d_call: NA; j_call: TRBJ2-3; clone_size: NA; v_call: TRBV7-3; cdr3_aa: CASSQSGGAVDTQYF; cdr3_nt: TGTGCCAGCAGCCAGTCCGGAGGGGCGGTAGATACGCAGTATTTT
cdr3_length: 16; d_call: TRBD1; j_call: TRBJ2-2; clone_size: NA; v_call: TRBV28; cdr3_aa: CASSRDRGNSAGELFF; cdr3_nt: TGTGCCAGCAGCAGAGACAGGGGGAATAGTGCCGGGGAGCTGTTTTTT
cdr3_length: 15; d_call: NA; j_call: TRBJ2-7; clone_size: NA; v_call: TRBV5-5; cdr3_aa: CASSLGAGLHYEQYF; cdr3_nt: TGTGCCAGCAGCTTGGGGGCAGGGTTGCACTACGAGCAGTACTTC
cdr3_length: 16; d_call: TRBD1; j_call: TRBJ2-5; clone_size: NA; v_call: TRBV10-3; cdr3_aa: CAISDNRDRVQETQYF; cdr3_nt: TGTGCCATCAGTGATAACCGGGACAGGGTCCAAGAGACCCAGTACTTC
cdr3_length: 17; d_call: TRBD2; j_call: TRBJ2-1; clone_size: NA; v_call: TRBV4-1; cdr3_aa: CASSQAGGTSGGYPQFF; cdr3_nt: TGCGCCAGCAGCCAAGCGGGCGGGACTAGCGGGGGGTACCCGCAGTTCTTC
cdr3_length: 14; d_call: NA; j_call: TRBJ2-1; clone_size: NA; v_call: TRBV2; cdr3_aa: CASSFSRTFNEQFF; cdr3_nt: TGTGCCAGCAGTTTTAGCCGGACCTTCAATGAGCAGTTCTTC
cdr3_length: 17; d_call: TRBD1; j_call: TRBJ2-2; clone_size: NA; v_call: TRBV7-6; cdr3_aa: CASSLTPTGGNTGELFF; cdr3_nt: TGTGCCAGCAGCTTAACGCCGACAGGGGGAAACACCGGGGAGCTGTTTTTT
cdr3_length: 15; d_call: TRBD1; j_call: TRBJ2-5; clone_size: once; v_call: TRBV7-3; cdr3_aa: CASSLTGGAGETQYF; cdr3_nt: TGTGCCAGCAGCTTAACAGGGGGCGCAGGAGAGACCCAGTACTTC
cdr3_length: 18; d_call: TRBD1; j_call: TRBJ2-2; clone_size: NA; v_call: TRBV28; cdr3_aa: CASSLWTGGRSNTGELFF; cdr3_nt: TGTGCCAGCAGTTTATGGACAGGGGGGAGATCGAACACCGGGGAGCTGTTTTTT
cdr3_length: 15; d_call: NA; j_call: TRBJ2-7; clone_size: NA; v_call: TRBV5-1; cdr3_aa: CASSLIGGSSYEQYF; cdr3_nt: TGCGCCAGCAGCTTGATAGGGGGGTCCTCCTACGAGCAGTACTTC
cdr3_length: 16; d_call: TRBD1; j_call: TRBJ2-7; clone_size: NA; v_call: TRBV9; cdr3_aa: CASSRGRDRGFYEQYF; cdr3_nt: TGTGCCAGCAGCCGCGGGAGGGACAGGGGGTTTTACGAGCAGTACTTC
cdr3_length: 14; d_call: TRBD2; j_call: TRBJ2-1; clone_size: NA; v_call: TRBV10-3; cdr3_aa: CAISESRTSNEQFF; cdr3_nt: TGTGCCATCAGTGAGTCCAGGACTAGCAATGAGCAGTTCTTC
cdr3_length: 18; d_call: TRBD2; j_call: TRBJ2-2; clone_size: NA; v_call: TRBV9; cdr3_aa: CASSVSPSGESNTGELFF; cdr3_nt: TGTGCCAGCAGCGTATCCCCTAGCGGGGAATCAAACACCGGGGAGCTGTTTTTT
cdr3_length: 15; d_call: NA; j_call: TRBJ2-3; clone_size: NA; v_call: TRBV27; cdr3_aa: CASSLFHGVWDTQYF; cdr3_nt: TGTGCCAGCAGTTTATTTCATGGAGTGTGGGATACGCAGTATTTT
cdr3_length: 10; d_call: NA; j_call: TRBJ1-1; clone_size: few; v_call: TRBV6-6; cdr3_aa: CASDLSAAFF; cdr3_nt: TGTGCCAGCGACCTATCCGCCGCTTTCTTT
cdr3_length: 14; d_call: TRBD2; j_call: TRBJ2-1; clone_size: NA; v_call: TRBV9; cdr3_aa: CASSAGGASGEQFF; cdr3_nt: TGTGCCAGCAGCGCTGGTGGGGCTAGCGGGGAGCAGTTCTTC
cdr3_length: 13; d_call: NA; j_call: TRBJ1-2; clone_size: once; v_call: TRBV19; cdr3_aa: CATSRGTQGGYTF; cdr3_nt: TGTGCCACCAGCCGCGGGACCCAGGGAGGCTACACCTTC
cdr3_length: 12; d_call: NA; j_call: TRBJ1-1; clone_size: NA; v_call: TRBV19; cdr3_aa: CASSMTGPEAFF; cdr3_nt: TGTGCCAGTAGTATGACTGGGCCTGAAGCTTTCTTT
cdr3_length: 15; d_call: NA; j_call: TRBJ2-1; clone_size: NA; v_call: TRBV19; cdr3_aa: CASSISGYSYNEQFF; cdr3_nt: TGTGCCAGTAGTATAAGTGGATACTCCTACAATGAGCAGTTCTTC
cdr3_length: 14; d_call: NA; j_call: TRBJ1-2; clone_size: NA; v_call: TRBV9; cdr3_aa: CASSVTPSNYGYTF; cdr3_nt: TGTGCCAGCAGCGTGACACCTTCTAACTATGGCTACACCTTC
cdr3_length: 16; d_call: TRBD2; j_call: TRBJ2-1; clone_size: NA; v_call: TRBV23-1; cdr3_aa: CASSQWSGLAGVVQFF; cdr3_nt: TGCGCCAGCAGTCAATGGTCGGGACTAGCGGGAGTGGTGCAGTTCTTC
cdr3_length: 12; d_call: NA; j_call: TRBJ2-1; clone_size: NA; v_call: TRBV5-6; cdr3_aa: CASSLLGNEQFF; cdr3_nt: TGTGCCAGCAGCTTGTTGGGGAATGAGCAGTTCTTC
cdr3_length: 15; d_call: TRBD1; j_call: TRBJ2-3; clone_size: NA; v_call: TRBV6-6; cdr3_aa: CASSGQGANADTQYF; cdr3_nt: TGTGCCAGCAGCGGACAGGGGGCGAACGCAGATACGCAGTATTTT
cdr3_length: 15; d_call: NA; j_call: TRBJ2-5; clone_size: NA; v_call: TRBV28; cdr3_aa: CASRFARDIQETQYF; cdr3_nt: TGTGCCAGCAGGTTTGCTCGGGACATACAAGAGACCCAGTACTTC
cdr3_length: 11; d_call: NA; j_call: TRBJ2-7; clone_size: NA; v_call: TRBV25-1; cdr3_aa: CASSESREQYF; cdr3_nt: TGTGCCAGCAGTGAATCACGCGAGCAGTACTTC
cdr3_length: 16; d_call: TRBD2; j_call: TRBJ2-1; clone_size: NA; v_call: TRBV28; cdr3_aa: CASSLTTSGSYNEQFF; cdr3_nt: TGTGCCAGCAGTTTAACGACTAGCGGGAGTTACAATGAGCAGTTCTTC
cdr3_length: 14; d_call: NA; j_call: TRBJ1-5; clone_size: NA; v_call: TRBV15; cdr3_aa: CATSSGQFNQPQHF; cdr3_nt: TGTGCCACCAGCAGTGGGCAGTTCAATCAGCCCCAGCATTTT
cdr3_length: 15; d_call: NA; j_call: TRBJ2-6; clone_size: NA; v_call: TRBV7-6; cdr3_aa: CASSLPSTGANVLTF; cdr3_nt: TGTGCCAGCAGCTTACCCTCGACTGGGGCCAACGTCCTGACTTTC
cdr3_length: 12; d_call: NA; j_call: TRBJ2-4; clone_size: once; v_call: TRBV28; cdr3_aa: CASRAGTNIQYF; cdr3_nt: TGTGCCAGCAGGGCGGGTACAAACATTCAGTACTTC
cdr3_length: 13; d_call: NA; j_call: TRBJ2-3; clone_size: NA; v_call: TRBV7-3; cdr3_aa: CASSSITTDTQYF; cdr3_nt: TGTGCCAGCAGCTCAATAACCACAGATACGCAGTATTTT